What follows are 32 T cell receptor beta chains derived from one specimen sequenced in a study of cytomegalovirus exposure and HLA in healthy donors. PCR primers comprised 60 Vbeta and 13 Jbeta primers. The repertoire was sequenced with immunoSEQ multiplex PCR; TCRdb's copy has only in-frame clones and lacks some. The sample lists 110,000 to 150,000 clones, about 10% seen once, with approximately 1.9% in the top ten. Specimen: PBMCs. Receptors were obtained from a man aged 50 to 59 in good health and CMV-seronegative.

The rearrangement uses TRBV27 and TRBJ2-2; 7 bases align to TRBD1. There are 15 residues in the CDR3. Looked up from germline, CDR1 is MNHEY and CDR2 is SMNVEV (reference sequence). The ends lost 3 bases at V and 3 bases at J; junction bases unmatched: 4. The CDR3 loop reads CASSFRQGDTGELFF. CDR3 bases: TGTGCCAGCAGTTTCAGACAGGGAGACACCGGGGAGCTGTTTTTT.

V usage is TRBV28 and J usage is TRBJ2-1; perhaps TRBD2 as D (6 bases). The length of the CDR3 is 15 residues. Per germline, CDR1 MDHEN and CDR2 SYDVKM. Deletions cut 6 bases from V and 0 bases from J, with 12 bases between. The CDR3 here is CASRNRELSYNEQFF. CDR3 in DNA: TGTGCCAGCAGAAACCGGGAGCTCTCCTACAATGAGCAGTTCTTC.

This chain connects TRBV18 to TRBJ1-2; D unresolved. The CDR3 consists of 15 residues. Germline V lookup: CDR1 KGHSH, CDR2 LQKENI. The V end was cut by 2 bases, the J end by 4 bases, with 14 bases between. CDR3 sequence reads: CASSPNVEVAYGYTF. The CDR3 nucleotides are TGTGCCAGCTCACCAAACGTAGAGGTCGCCTATGGCTACACCTTC.

This clone has more than one count but fewer than ten. This sample also contains other DNA sequences that code for the same CDR3. The V call is TRBV6-5, the J call TRBJ2-1; perhaps TRBD2 as D (5 bases). The CDR3 has 15 residues. Germline CDR1 is MNHEY and CDR2 is SVGAGI. V was trimmed by 2 bases and J by 2 bases, leaving 10 bases between them. The CDR3 nucleotides are TGTGCCAGCAGTTACCGGGAAAGGGCCTACAATGAGCAGTTCTTC. It codes for CASSYRERAYNEQFF.

The rearrangement uses TRBV2 and TRBJ2-7; TRBD1 agrees at 9 bases. Germline V CDR1 and CDR2: SNHLY, FYNNEI. This CDR3 is 15 amino acids long. J gave up 3 bases and V 5 bases, and 8 bases lay outside the gene matches. The CDR3 sequence is CASSPQGARGYEQYF. In DNA, the CDR3 is TGTGCCAGCAGTCCACAGGGGGCAAGGGGCTACGAGCAGTACTTC.

This clone has more than one count but fewer than ten. The chain recombines TRBV29-1 with TRBJ2-5; D possibly corresponds to TRBD1 (5 bases). The CDR3 extends over 13 amino acids. V was shortened by 1 base and J by 3 bases, with 9 bases between the two germline ends. Per germline, CDR1 SQVTM and CDR2 ANQGSEA. CDR3 bases: TGCAGCGTTGAAGCCCACAGGAAAGAGACCCAGTACTTC. Amino acid sequence: CSVEAHRKETQYF.

There are a few counts of this clone. The CDR3 coding sequence is TGTGCCATCAATGCTCGCCCAGCGGGAGATACGCAGTATTTT. It encodes CAINARPAGDTQYF. The chain links TRBV10-3 to TRBJ2-3; tentatively, D is TRBD2 (6 bases). The V and J ends lost 7 bases and 5 bases respectively, with 16 bases between them. CDR1 and CDR2 from the germline V gene are ENHRY and SYGVKD. The CDR3 is 14 residues long.

This clone was seen ten or more times. The chain carries TRBV7-8 and TRBJ2-1; 7 bases map to TRBD2. The CDR3 runs to 13 residues. Germline V gene lookup returns CDR1 SGHVS and CDR2 FQNEAQ. V shed 1 base and J 10 bases; nucleotides not matched to a gene: 4. CDR3 amino acids: CASSLEAGLEQFF. In nucleotides, the CDR3 is TGTGCCAGCAGCTTAGAAGCGGGACTCGAGCAGTTCTTC.

This clone occurred a few times. The V call is TRBV5-5, the J call TRBJ2-7; D is ambiguous. Germline V gene data show CDR1 as SGHKS and CDR2 as YYEKEE (reference sequence). V was cut by 2 bases and J by 3 bases, with 3 bases left in between. The CDR3 runs 11 residues. CDR3 region: CASSFSYEQYF. The CDR3 coding sequence is TGTGCCAGCAGCTTTAGCTACGAGCAGTACTTC. The variable domain in full, completed from reference TRBV5-5 and TRBJ2-7, reads DAGVTQSPTHLIKTRGQQVTLRCSPISGHKSVSWYQQVLGQGPQFIFQYYEKEERGRGNFPDRFSARQFPNYSSELNVNALLLGDSALYLCASSFSYEQYFGPGTRLTVT.

The chain joins TRBV6-1 to TRBJ2-6; weak D call: TRBD2 (6 bases). V was pared by 1 base and J by 3 bases, with 10 bases between. The CDR3 consists of 16 residues. Germline V gene data show CDR1 as MNHNS and CDR2 as SASEGT. The DNA for the CDR3 is TGTGCCAGCAGTGAAGTCCAGGGACTTGGGGCCAACGTCCTGACTTTC. Translating it yields CASSEVQGLGANVLTF.

This clone has just a few counts. The chain employs TRBV6-5 and TRBJ2-5; TRBD2 matches 8 bases. The germline CDR1 and CDR2 sequences are MNHEY and SVGAGI. With V trimmed by 4 bases and J by 0 bases, 4 bases remained unmatched. CDR3 size: 15 residues. Written as DNA, the CDR3 is TGTGCCAGCAGTTCCGGGAGGGCTGACCAAGAGACCCAGTACTTC. This encodes CASSSGRADQETQYF.

This rearrangement joins TRBV27 to TRBJ2-5, with a weak D call TRBD2 (5 bases). The V gene's germline CDR1 is MNHEY and CDR2 SMNVEV (reference sequence). This CDR3 comprises 13 residues. Trimming removed 4 bases from V and 9 bases from J, with 15 bases in between. The CDR3 loop reads CASSSLPKDSQYF. Written as DNA, the CDR3 is TGTGCCAGCAGTTCGCTCCCGAAGGACTCCCAGTACTTC.

The table lists this clone with a few counts. V usage is TRBV5-1 and J usage is TRBJ2-5; D uncertain. V was trimmed by 0 bases and J by 4 bases, leaving 13 bases between them. CDR1 SGHRS and CDR2 YFSETQ come from the germline V gene. The CDR3 has 15 amino acids. CDR3 protein: CASSLVIEPGETQYF. The DNA of the CDR3 is TGCGCCAGCAGCTTGGTGATCGAACCAGGAGAGACCCAGTACTTC.

The chain uses TRBV28 and TRBJ1-1, with 7 bases fitting TRBD1. The length of the CDR3 is 16 residues. Germline-derived CDR1 and CDR2 are MDHEN and SYDVKM. Trimming took 5 bases from V and 0 from J; bases not matched to a gene: 9. CDR3 loop: CASSRQGVIVNTEAFF. CDR3 nucleotides: TGTGCCAGCAGTCGGCAGGGGGTGATCGTGAACACTGAAGCTTTCTTT. Complete variable domain (other parts from reference TRBV28 and TRBJ1-1): DVKVTQSSRYLVKRTGEKVFLECVQDMDHENMFWYRQDPGLGLRLIYFSYDVKMKEKGDIPEGYSVSREKKERFSLILESASTNQTSMYLCASSRQGVIVNTEAFFGQGTRLTVV.

In this sample, this clone turned up a few times. The rearrangement joins TRBV6-1 to TRBJ2-5, with TRBD2 identical over 8 bases. There are 17 residues in the CDR3. Germline CDR1 is MNHNS and CDR2 is SASEGT. Germline trimming cut 0 bases from V and 2 bases from J; bases unmatched to any gene: 8. The CDR3 is CASSEAFTSGRQETQYF. The CDR3 nucleotides read TGTGCCAGCAGTGAAGCCTTTACTAGCGGAAGACAAGAGACCCAGTACTTC.

This sequence joins TRBV5-1 and TRBJ2-7, with TRBD1 identical over 8 bases. The V and J ends lost 6 bases and 6 bases, in that order; junction bases with no gene match: 17. Germline V lookup: CDR1 SGHRS, CDR2 YFSETQ. CDR3 size: 16 residues. CDR3 nucleotide sequence: TGCGCCAGCAAGGGGACTGGACAGGGTGGGAATCCCGAGCAGTACTTC. Translated, it gives CASKGTGQGGNPEQYF.

This sequence joins TRBV5-1 and TRBJ2-7, with D perhaps matching TRBD1 (5 bases). The CDR3 runs to 13 residues. V was cut by 5 bases and J by 7 bases, with 16 bases left in between. CDR1 is SGHRS, CDR2 YFSETQ, per germline. CDR3 bases: TGCGCCAGCAGTCGCGAAGGGGTGGAGGAGCAGTACTTC. Its translation is CASSREGVEEQYF.

This clone was seen more than once but under ten times. The chain joins TRBV6-4 to TRBJ1-5, with D tentatively TRBD1 (6 bases). This CDR3 has 15 residues. V lost 6 bases, J lost 0 bases, and 12 bases lay in between. Germline CDR1 and CDR2: MRHNA and SNTAGT. CDR3 region: CASRLRDISNQPQHF. The CDR3 DNA is TGTGCCAGCAGACTCCGGGACATTAGCAATCAGCCCCAGCATTTT.

V and J are TRBV6-5 and TRBJ1-5; D may be TRBD1 (5 bases). The CDR3 extends over 14 amino acids. Trimming removed 4 bases from V and 4 bases from J, with 11 bases in between. Germline lookup yields CDR1 MNHEY and CDR2 SVGAGI. The CDR3 loop reads CASSSPGGNQPQHF. The CDR3 region has the DNA TGTGCCAGCAGTTCCCCGGGGGGGAATCAGCCCCAGCATTTT.

V gene TRBV29-1 combines with J gene TRBJ1-5; TRBD1 might be the D (6 bases). The CDR3 covers 14 residues. The V end was cut by 4 bases, the J end by 2 bases, with 12 bases between. The germline V gene has CDR1 SQVTM and CDR2 ANQGSEA. This chain's CDR3 is CSVVQGSGNQPQHF. DNA for the CDR3: TGCAGCGTTGTACAGGGTTCGGGCAATCAGCCCCAGCATTTT.

V gene TRBV5-1 combines with J gene TRBJ1-5, with D uncertain. Germline V CDR1 and CDR2: SGHRS, YFSETQ. V was trimmed by 0 bases and J by 5 bases, leaving 6 bases between them. This CDR3 region has 13 residues. For the CDR3, the DNA is TGCGCCAGCAGCTTGGATCAGGATCAGCCCCAGCATTTT. It is translated as CASSLDQDQPQHF.

J is TRBJ2-2 and V is TRBV28; 10 bases agree with TRBD1. Germline V gene sequence: CDR1 MDHEN, CDR2 SYDVKM. This CDR3 is 18 amino acids long. V shed 6 bases, J shed 7 bases, and the junction held 17 bases outside the gene matches. The CDR3 DNA follows: TGTGCCAGCAGAATTCCACCCGGACAGGGGGGGGCAGGCGGGGAGCTGTTTTTT. Translation: CASRIPPGQGGAGGELFF.

CDR3 protein: CASSPGRTRRNIQYF. CDR3 nucleotide sequence: TGTGCCAGCAGTCCTGGACGGACTCGTAGAAACATTCAGTACTTC. V usage is TRBV28 and J usage is TRBJ2-4; perhaps TRBD2 as D (5 bases). Between the trimmed V and J ends, which lost 5 bases and 6 bases, there was a span of 17 bases. In germline, CDR1 is MDHEN, CDR2 SYDVKM. The CDR3 has 15 residues.

This clone was observed a few times. J is TRBJ2-7 and V is TRBV9; the D gene is possibly TRBD2 (8 bases). The V end was cut by 4 bases, the J end by 7 bases, with 21 bases between. Germline assignment: CDR1 SGDLS and CDR2 YYNGEE. The CDR3 has 15 amino acids. The chain's CDR3 is CASSLRGGPGGEQYF. CDR3 bases: TGTGCCAGCAGCCTCCGAGGGGGCCCGGGGGGGGAGCAGTACTTC. The complete variable domain, with remaining parts taken from reference TRBV9 and TRBJ2-7, reads DSGVTQTPKHLITATGQRVTLRCSPRSGDLSVYWYQQSLDQGLQFLIQYYNGEERAKGNILERFSAQQFPDLHSELNLSSLELGDSALYFCASSLRGGPGGEQYFGPGTRLTVT.

This clone turned up a few times. This chain links TRBV10-1 with TRBJ2-2; 10 nucleotides align to TRBD2. This CDR3 is 16 amino acids long. Looked up from germline, CDR1 is WNHNN and CDR2 is SYGVQD (reference sequence). After removal of 3 bases from V and 5 bases from J, the junction contained 6 bases not matched to a gene. CDR3 nucleotides: TGCGCCAGCAGTGACAGCGGGAGGGCCGTTACCGGGGAGCTGTTTTTT. Amino acid sequence: CASSDSGRAVTGELFF.

CDR3 in DNA: TGTGCCAGCAGCTTCGGACTAGCGGAGGACTACGAGCAGTACTTC. Its protein product is CASSFGLAEDYEQYF. The chain employs TRBV7-7 and TRBJ2-7, with 10 positions matching TRBD2. There are 15 residues in the CDR3. V lost 3 bases and J lost 3; bases outside the gene matches: 5. Per the germline V gene, CDR1 is SSHAT and CDR2 is FNYEAQ (reference sequence).

This clone was seen only a few times. The rearrangement links TRBV5-1 to TRBJ2-7; 8 nucleotides line up with TRBD2. CDR3 length: 15 residues. V dropped 4 bases and J dropped 2; count of bases not matched to a gene: 8. In germline, CDR1 is SGHRS, CDR2 YFSETQ. CDR3 DNA sequence: TGCGCCAGCAGCGCTCAGCGGGGGAATACCTACGAGCAGTACTTC. Translation gives CASSAQRGNTYEQYF.

This clone has more than one count but fewer than ten. The V gene is TRBV5-1, the J gene TRBJ2-5; 12 nucleotides line up with TRBD1. Unmatched junction bases numbered 6, after V lost 4 bases and J lost 5 bases. The CDR3 totals 15 residues. Germline CDR1 SGHRS, CDR2 YFSETQ. The CDR3 here is CASSGGQGAGETQYF. CDR3 bases: TGCGCCAGCAGCGGGGGACAGGGGGCTGGGGAGACCCAGTACTTC.

This clone has only a few counts. V usage is TRBV6-5 and J usage is TRBJ1-3; no definite D call. This CDR3 spans 13 amino acids. With 10 bases removed from V and 4 bases from J, the gap between germline ends came to 14 bases. Germline V gene data show CDR1 as MNHEY and CDR2 as SVGAGI. The CDR3: CATAPGPGNTIYF. Here the CDR3 DNA reads TGTGCCACCGCGCCCGGTCCAGGAAACACCATATATTTT.

This clone occurred a few times. This chain connects TRBV5-4 to TRBJ2-3; a weak D match, TRBD1 (5 bases). This CDR3 comprises 15 residues. CDR1 and CDR2 (germline): SGHNT, YYREEE (reference sequence). V was trimmed by 0 bases and J by 5 bases, leaving 13 bases between them. This CDR3 reads CASSLVLGPGDTQYF. CDR3 bases: TGTGCCAGCAGCTTGGTTCTGGGGCCCGGAGATACGCAGTATTTT.

The chain combines TRBV7-9 with TRBJ2-7; 9 bases line up with TRBD2. Germline lookup yields CDR1 SEHNR and CDR2 FQNEAQ (reference sequence). Trimming took 5 bases from V and 2 from J; bases not matched to a gene: 4. The CDR3 spans 14 residues. DNA of the CDR3: TGTGCCAGCAGCCAGGCTAGCGGGGCCTACGAGCAGTACTTC. Its translation: CASSQASGAYEQYF.

This rearrangement joins TRBV13 to TRBJ2-3, with TRBD2 matching 11 bases. The CDR3 spans 17 residues. V trimming: 3 bases; J trimming: 3 bases; junction bases outside the gene matches: 8. Germline values: CDR1 PRHDT, CDR2 FYEKMQ (reference sequence). CDR3 amino acids: CASSFTSGSRRTDTQYF. Here the CDR3 DNA reads TGTGCCAGCAGCTTTACTAGCGGGAGTCGGAGGACAGATACGCAGTATTTT.